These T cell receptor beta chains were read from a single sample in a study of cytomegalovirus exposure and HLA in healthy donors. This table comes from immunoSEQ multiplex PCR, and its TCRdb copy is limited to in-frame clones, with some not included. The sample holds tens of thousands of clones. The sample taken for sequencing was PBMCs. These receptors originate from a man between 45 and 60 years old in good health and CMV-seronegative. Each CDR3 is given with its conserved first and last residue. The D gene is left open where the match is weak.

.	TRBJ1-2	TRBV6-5	TGTGCCAGCAGTTACAAGGGGGGGTTCACCTTC	CASSYKGGFTF
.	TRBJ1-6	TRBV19	TGTGCCACCTCAGGAAGGTATAATTCACCCCTCCACTTT	CATSGRYNSPLHF
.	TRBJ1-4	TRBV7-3	TGTGCCAGCAGCTTAACGCCAGGGGAAAAACTGTTTTTT	CASSLTPGEKLFF
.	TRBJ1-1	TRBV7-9	TGTGCCAGCAGCCGATCGGCAGGCCTTATCGATGAAGCTTTCTTT	CASSRSAGLIDEAFF
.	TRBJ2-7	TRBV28	TGTGCCAGCAGTGACTCTGGACAGCGGTACGAGCAGTACTTC	CASSDSGQRYEQYF
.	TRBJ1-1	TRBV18	TGTGCCAGTATACGGGAGAACACTGAAGCTTTCTTT	CASIRENTEAFF
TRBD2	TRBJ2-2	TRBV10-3	TGTGCCATCAGTGAGACGAAGGGACTAGCGGGGGCGAACACCGGGGAGCTGTTTTTT	CAISETKGLAGANTGELFF
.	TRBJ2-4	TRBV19	TGTGCCAGTAGTATTTTGGCGGAAAACATTCAGTACTTC	CASSILAENIQYF
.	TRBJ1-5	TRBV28	TGTGCCAGCATCCCAACGAACCTACTCGATCAGCCCCAGCATTTT	CASIPTNLLDQPQHF
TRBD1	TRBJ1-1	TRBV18	TGTGCCAGCTCCCCCGGGACAGGGGACACTGAAGCTTTCTTT	CASSPGTGDTEAFF
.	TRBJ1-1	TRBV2	TGTGCCAGCAAACCAAGAGCTCAAGCTTTCTTT	CASKPRAQAFF
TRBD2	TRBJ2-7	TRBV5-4	TGTGCCAGCAGCCGCGGACTAGCGGGCTCCTACGAGCAGTACTTC	CASSRGLAGSYEQYF
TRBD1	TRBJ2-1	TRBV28	TGTGCCAGCACGACAGGGGCCTACAATGAGCAGTTCTTC	CASTTGAYNEQFF
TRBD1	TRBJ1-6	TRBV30	TGTGCCTGGACAGGGGGCTACGCTAATTCACCCCTCCACTTT	CAWTGGYANSPLHF
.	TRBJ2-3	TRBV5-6	TGTGCCAGCAGCCTTTCTAGCACAGATACGCAGTATTTT	CASSLSSTDTQYF
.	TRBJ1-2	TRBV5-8	TGTGCCAGCAGCTTGGATGGGGGGGCTAACTATGGCTACACCTTC	CASSLDGGANYGYTF
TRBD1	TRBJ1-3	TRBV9	TGTGCCAGCAGCCCTCATGACAGGGCAGCTGGAAACACCATATATTTT	CASSPHDRAAGNTIYF
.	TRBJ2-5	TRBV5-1	TGCGCCAGCAGCTTGGGACTGCAAGAGACCCAGTACTTC	CASSLGLQETQYF
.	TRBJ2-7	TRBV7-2	TGTGCCAGCGGACGGGACTCCTTTTTATCCGAGCAGTACTTC	CASGRDSFLSEQYF
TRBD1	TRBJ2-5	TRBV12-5	TGTGCTAGTGGTTCGGGACAGGGGGAGACCCAGTACTTC	CASGSGQGETQYF
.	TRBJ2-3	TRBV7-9	TGTGCCAGCAGCTTAGTACTCTATAGCACAGATACGCAGTATTTT	CASSLVLYSTDTQYF
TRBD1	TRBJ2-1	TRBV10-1	TGCGCCAGCAGTGAGTTGGGGACAGGGGGCGGCCACAATGAGCAGTTCTTC	CASSELGTGGGHNEQFF
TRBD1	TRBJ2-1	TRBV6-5	TGTGCCAGCAGTTACTCGACAGGGTTCGACAATGAGCAGTTCTTC	CASSYSTGFDNEQFF
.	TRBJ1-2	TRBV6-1	TGTGCCAGCAGTGAACTTAGTATACTTAACTATGGCTACACCTTC	CASSELSILNYGYTF
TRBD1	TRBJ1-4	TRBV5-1	TGCGCCAGCAGCCCCGGACAGGGAGGAGAAAAACTGTTTTTT	CASSPGQGGEKLFF
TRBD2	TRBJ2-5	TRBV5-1	TGCGCCAGCAGCCTAACTAGCGGGGAGGGGGAGACCCAGTACTTC	CASSLTSGEGETQYF
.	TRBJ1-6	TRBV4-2	TGTGCCAGCAGCCAAGATGGCATTCTGGATTCACCCCTCCACTTT	CASSQDGILDSPLHF
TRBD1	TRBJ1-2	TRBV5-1	TGCGCCAGCAGCATACAGGGGGATGGCTACACCTTC	CASSIQGDGYTF
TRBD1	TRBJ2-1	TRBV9	TGTGCCAGCAGCGAAAGCTCGGGACAGGGCAACAATGAGCAGTTCTTC	CASSESSGQGNNEQFF
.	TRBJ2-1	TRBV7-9	TGTGCCAGCAGTCGGGGGGCCAGCTCCTACAATGAGCAGTTCTTC	CASSRGASSYNEQFF
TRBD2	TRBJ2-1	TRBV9	TGTGCCAGCAGCGTTTATTTACTAGCGGGGCTCAATGAGCAGTTCTTC	CASSVYLLAGLNEQFF
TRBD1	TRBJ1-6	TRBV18	TGTGCCAGCTCACCGACCGGACAGGGATATAATTCACCCCTCCACTTT	CASSPTGQGYNSPLHF
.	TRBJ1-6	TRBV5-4	TGTGCCAGCAGCTTGGCGAGCTCCTATAATTCACCCCTCCACTTT	CASSLASSYNSPLHF
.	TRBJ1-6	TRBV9	TGTGCCAGCAGCGCTAGCGGGAGCAGCTATAATTCACCCCTCCACTTT	CASSASGSSYNSPLHF
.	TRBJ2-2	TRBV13	TGTGCCAGCAGTCCAAAAGGGGCGTTTAAGATCGGGGAGCTGTTTTTT	CASSPKGAFKIGELFF
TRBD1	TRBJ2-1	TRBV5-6	TGTGCCAGCACAGACAGGGAGTCGTACAATGAGCAGTTCTTC	CASTDRESYNEQFF
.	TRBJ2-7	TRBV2	TGTGCCAGCAGTGTGAACAGGGCCTACGAGCAGTACTTC	CASSVNRAYEQYF
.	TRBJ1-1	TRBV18	TGTGCCAGCTCTATTGACAGAAGCACTGAAGCTTTCTTT	CASSIDRSTEAFF
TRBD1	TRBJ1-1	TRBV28	TGTGCCAGCAGTTTAGGGACAGGGGGCTACACTGAAGCTTTCTTT	CASSLGTGGYTEAFF
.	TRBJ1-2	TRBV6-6	TGTGCCAGCAGTTACTCGATCCGGGTCTATGGCTACACCTTC	CASSYSIRVYGYTF
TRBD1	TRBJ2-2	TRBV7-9	TGTGCCAGCAGCTCGGCCGGGACAGGGAAAAGAGGCGGGGAGCTGTTTTTT	CASSSAGTGKRGGELFF
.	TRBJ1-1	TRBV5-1	TGCGCCAGCACCCAGTCGGGGAACACTGAAGCTTTCTTT	CASTQSGNTEAFF
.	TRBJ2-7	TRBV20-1	TGCAGTGCTTGGCTTAACGAGCAGTACTTC	CSAWLNEQYF
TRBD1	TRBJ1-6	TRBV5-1	TGCGCCAGCAGCTTGGGGGACAGGGGCGCCTATAATTCACCCCTCCACTTT	CASSLGDRGAYNSPLHF
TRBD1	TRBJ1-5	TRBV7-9	TGTGCCAGCAGCCCGGGACAGACTAGCAATCAGCCCCAGCATTTT	CASSPGQTSNQPQHF
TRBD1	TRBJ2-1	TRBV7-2	TGTGCCAGCAGCTTGACAGGGAACAATGAGCAGTTCTTC	CASSLTGNNEQFF
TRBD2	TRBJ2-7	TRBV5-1	TGCGCCAGCAGCTTTACTAGCGGGGGGGTCGGCTACGAGCAGTACTTC	CASSFTSGGVGYEQYF
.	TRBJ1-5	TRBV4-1	TGCGCCAGCAGCCAAGATCCAACGAGAGCGCTCGATCAGCCCCAGCATTTT	CASSQDPTRALDQPQHF